This T cell receptor (beta chain) was sequenced in a study of cytomegalovirus exposure and HLA in healthy donors. Study results and limitations: An analysis that was carried out later associated approximately 15,000 TCR beta sequences with HLA alleles at 0.05 false discovery rate. A later analysis found common viral pathogens apparently linked to several of the most significant clusters. Later examination showed HLA-associated TCR beta chains had greater clonal expansion than equally common others. A later analysis reportedly found fewer N-insertions in an Asian-associated ancestry cluster than the roughly 670-donor mean.

Details on this clone: Its cognate antigen is unknown.

PCR amplification relied on 60 Vbeta primers (plus 13 Jbeta primers). Produced via immunoSEQ multiplex PCR; TCRdb's table is partial and in-frame only. The sample shows around 140,000 clones, around 77% of them seen only once. The CDR3 is 15 residues long. Trimming removed 0 bases from V and 6 bases from J; junction bases left unmatched: 5. CDR1 SGHRS and CDR2 YFSETQ come from the germline V gene. The chain carries TRBV5-1 and TRBJ2-5, with TRBD2 identical over 10 bases. Sequenced material: PBMCs. This sequence originates from a woman aged 55-70 years in good health and CMV-seronegative. The CDR3 coding sequence is TGCGCCAGCAGCTTGGATAGCGGGGGGCAAAAGACCCAGTACTTC. Protein sequence: CASSLDSGGQKTQYF.